The 20 T cell receptor beta chains presented below share a single source sample, sequenced in a study of CD8 T cells in Susac syndrome. It was with random hexamers that roughly 0.45 to 1 ug RNA was reverse transcribed. MiXCR was run by TCRdb on the immunoSEQ multiplex PCR reads, yielding one entry per CDR3 protein. Of around 71,000 distinct CDR3 sequences in the sample, 96% were seen once. Sequencing was done on a sample of CD4+ T cells from PBMCs. These receptors all stem from a human donor with multiple sclerosis.

The chain is built from TRBV20-1 and TRBJ2-1; TRBD2 matches 11 bases. Germline V gene data show CDR1 as DFQATT and CDR2 as SNEGSKA (reference sequence). V dropped 6 bases and J dropped 3; count of bases not matched to a gene: 13. The CDR3 contains 17 residues. CDR3 loop: CSATVPMTSGVYNEQFF. The CDR3 DNA reads TGCAGTGCGACGGTCCCCATGACTAGCGGGGTCTACAATGAGCAGTTCTTC.

The gene calls are TRBV20-1 and TRBJ1-6, with 7 bases fitting TRBD1. This CDR3 has 15 residues. Looked up from germline, CDR1 is DFQATT and CDR2 is SNEGSKA (reference sequence). The V gene end was trimmed by 3 bases and the J gene end by 3 bases; junction bases not matched to a gene: 5. CDR3 in DNA: TGCAGTGCTAGTTCGACAGGGTACTATAATTCACCCCTCCACTTT. Amino acid sequence: CSASSTGYYNSPLHF.

The rearrangement links TRBV7-3 to TRBJ1-1, with a tentative D call TRBD1 (5 bases). V was cut by 5 bases and J by 4 bases, with 14 bases left in between. The germline gives CDR1 SGHTA, CDR2 FQGTGA. The CDR3 contains 14 residues. CDR3 DNA sequence: TGTGCCAGCAGCGCCGGGGGTCGAAGCACTGAAGCTTTCTTT. It is translated as CASSAGGRSTEAFF.

V usage is TRBV20-1 and J usage is TRBJ2-3; 7 bases match TRBD1. Germline trimming cut 4 bases from V and 2 bases from J; bases unmatched to any gene: 3. This CDR3 region has 13 residues. CDR1 and CDR2 from the germline V gene are DFQATT and SNEGSKA (reference sequence). CDR3 coding DNA: TGCAGTGCTATAGGACAGGCCACAGATACGCAGTATTTT. This codes for CSAIGQATDTQYF.

This clonotype was recorded once. The genes are TRBV6-4 and TRBJ2-3, with a possible D match to TRBD2 (5 bases). Germline CDR1 reads MRHNA; CDR2 reads SNTAGT. CDR3 length: 15 amino acids. The ends were cut back, 2 bases at V and 0 bases at J, with 9 bases in the middle. Written as DNA, the CDR3 is TGTGCCAGCAGTGACGAGGGCTCTAGCACAGATACGCAGTATTTT. Its protein is CASSDEGSSTDTQYF.

J is TRBJ1-5 and V is TRBV30; tentative D call: TRBD1 (5 bases). Germline V gene data show CDR1 as GTSNPN and CDR2 as SVGIG (reference sequence). This CDR3 region has 14 residues. V was trimmed by 1 base and J by 5 bases, leaving 12 bases between them. CDR3 sequence (DNA): TGTGCCTGGAGTGCAGGGACCCACTATCAGCCCCAGCATTTT. Its translation: CAWSAGTHYQPQHF.

This clonotype was seen only once. This chain uses TRBV6-5 with TRBJ2-7; 7 nucleotides match TRBD1. V lost 1 base, J lost 0 bases, and 3 bases stayed unmatched. The CDR3 length is 15 residues. The germline V gene encodes CDR1 MNHEY and CDR2 SVGAGI. The CDR3 here is CASSYWAGGSYEQYF. The CDR3 bases are TGTGCCAGCAGTTACTGGGCAGGGGGCTCCTACGAGCAGTACTTC.

This chain joins TRBV5-1 and TRBJ2-5, with D perhaps matching TRBD1 or TRBD2 (5 bases each). Trimming took off 2 bases at V and 4 bases at J, with 15 bases between the two ends. Germline-derived CDR1 and CDR2 are SGHRS and YFSETQ. CDR3 size: 15 residues. CDR3 protein: CASSFRPQRGETQYF. The CDR3 DNA reads TGCGCCAGCAGCTTTAGGCCCCAGAGGGGAGAGACCCAGTACTTC.

This clonotype was detected only once. The V and J genes are TRBV7-9 and TRBJ2-5, with 10 bases aligning to TRBD1. This CDR3 is 17 amino acids long. Losses at the gene ends were 5 bases for V and 4 bases for J; bases not matched to a gene: 13. Germline V gene data show CDR1 as SEHNR and CDR2 as FQNEAQ (reference sequence). CDR3 loop: CASSPLRPGQGIETQYF. The CDR3 nucleotides are TGTGCCAGCAGCCCCCTGCGCCCGGGACAGGGGATAGAGACCCAGTACTTC.

DNA for the CDR3: TGTGCCAGCAGCTCTTACCGGGACAGAGGCACAGATACGCAGTATTTT. It is translated as CASSSYRDRGTDTQYF. The genes are TRBV5-6 and TRBJ2-3; 7 nucleotides line up with TRBD1. J gave up 1 base and V 3 bases, and 8 bases lay outside the gene matches. Germline-derived CDR1 and CDR2 are SGHDT and YYEEEE. There are 16 residues in the CDR3. Supplemented by reference TRBV5-6 and TRBJ2-3, the full variable domain reads DAGVTQSPTHLIKTRGQQVTLRCSPKSGHDTVSWYQQALGQGPQFIFQYYEEEERQRGNFPDRFSGHQFPNYSSELNVNALLLGDSALYLCASSSYRDRGTDTQYFGPGTRLTVL.

This clonotype was picked up one time. The J gene is TRBJ2-1, the V gene TRBV5-4; D may correspond to TRBD1 or TRBD2 (6 bases each). V was pared by 4 bases and J by 9 bases, with 14 bases between. CDR1 is SGHNT and CDR2 is YYREEE in the germline V gene (reference sequence). The CDR3 sequence is 13 residues long. In DNA, the CDR3 is TGTGCCAGCAGCCAAATACAGGGAGGTGAGCAGTTCTTC. Its translation is CASSQIQGGEQFF.

The genes are TRBV5-1 and TRBJ2-5; D remains ambiguous. Trimming removed 5 bases from V and 4 bases from J, with 12 bases in between. The CDR3 has 13 amino acids. The germline gives CDR1 SGHRS, CDR2 YFSETQ. DNA of the CDR3: TGCGCCAGCAGTCTCGACATACGAGAGACCCAGTACTTC. Residues: CASSLDIRETQYF.

The chain couples TRBV20-1 to TRBJ1-1; 7 nucleotides match TRBD1. The germline gives CDR1 DFQATT, CDR2 SNEGSKA (reference sequence). J was trimmed by 2 bases and V by 7 bases; bases with no gene match: 1. The CDR3 loop spans 11 amino acids. Written as DNA, the CDR3 is TGCAGTGGGGACAGTAACACTGAAGCTTTCTTT. Its protein is CSGDSNTEAFF.

V is TRBV7-3 and J is TRBJ2-1; TRBD2 aligns across 11 bases. The CDR3 has 15 residues. Germline CDR1 reads SGHTA; CDR2 reads FQGTGA. With V trimmed by 5 bases and J by 4 bases, 4 bases remained unmatched. Here the CDR3 reads CASSPGLAEYNEQFF. CDR3 DNA: TGTGCCAGCAGCCCGGGACTAGCGGAATACAATGAGCAGTTCTTC.

V usage is TRBV3-1 and J usage is TRBJ2-1; D unclear. V was clipped by 0 bases and J by 5 bases, with 11 bases between them. The CDR3 covers 15 residues. The germline gives CDR1 LGHDT, CDR2 YNNKEL (reference sequence). CDR3 in DNA: TGTGCCAGCAGCCAAGATTATCCGGATAACAATGAGCAGTTCTTC. Protein: CASSQDYPDNNEQFF.

This chain joins TRBV11-3 and TRBJ2-3; 7 bases map to TRBD1. Trimming at V came to 0 bases and at J to 0 bases, leaving 3 bases not matched to a gene. Per germline, CDR1 SGHNT and CDR2 YENEEA. The length of the CDR3 is 16 residues. The CDR3 is CASSLDRDSSTDTQYF. CDR3 coding DNA: TGTGCCAGCAGCTTAGACCGGGACAGTAGCACAGATACGCAGTATTTT.

The chain is built from TRBV7-2 and TRBJ2-3, with 14 positions matching TRBD2. With 4 bases clipped from V and 10 bases from J, the junction kept 7 bases outside the gene matches. The germline V gene encodes CDR1 SGHTA and CDR2 FQGNSA. This CDR3 has 15 amino acids. The CDR3 reads CASSSGLAGGWSQYF. The CDR3 nucleotides read TGTGCCAGCAGCTCCGGACTAGCGGGGGGATGGTCGCAGTATTTT.

The chain uses TRBV30 and TRBJ1-1; a possible D gene is TRBD1 (6 bases). The CDR3 contains 15 residues. The germline V gene encodes CDR1 GTSNPN and CDR2 SVGIG (reference sequence). Trimming pared 6 bases from V and 0 bases from J, leaving 17 bases between. The CDR3 DNA sequence: TGTGCCTGCCATTACCGTACAGGGCTGAACACTGAAGCTTTCTTT. Translated: CACHYRTGLNTEAFF.

The chain has TRBV7-2 and TRBJ2-3; TRBD2 might be the D (5 bases). The CDR3 sequence is 14 residues long. Germline V gene data show CDR1 as SGHTA and CDR2 as FQGNSA. The V gene lost 4 bases and the J gene lost 2 bases, with 10 bases spanning the gap. CDR3 loop: CASSSAGVTDTQYF. CDR3 sequence (DNA): TGTGCCAGCAGCTCCGCCGGGGTCACAGATACGCAGTATTTT.

This clonotype was counted only a few times. This chain joins TRBV5-1 and TRBJ2-7; 7 positions agree with TRBD2. Germline CDR1 and CDR2: SGHRS and YFSETQ. This CDR3 has 15 residues. The ends lost 2 bases at V and 3 bases at J; junction bases unmatched: 8. The CDR3 is CASSFQAGSGYEQYF. In nucleotides, the CDR3 is TGCGCCAGCAGCTTTCAAGCGGGGAGTGGCTACGAGCAGTACTTC.